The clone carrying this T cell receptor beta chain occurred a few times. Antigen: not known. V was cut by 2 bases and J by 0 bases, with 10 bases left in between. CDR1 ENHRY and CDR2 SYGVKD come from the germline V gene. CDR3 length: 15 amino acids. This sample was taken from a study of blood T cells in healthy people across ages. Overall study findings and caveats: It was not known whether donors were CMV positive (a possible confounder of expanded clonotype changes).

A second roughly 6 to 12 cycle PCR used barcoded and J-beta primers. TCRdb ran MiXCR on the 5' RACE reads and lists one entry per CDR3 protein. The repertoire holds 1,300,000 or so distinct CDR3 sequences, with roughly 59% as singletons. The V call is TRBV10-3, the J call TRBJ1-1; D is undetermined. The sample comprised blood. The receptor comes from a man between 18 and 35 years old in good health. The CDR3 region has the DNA TGTGCCATCAGTGAGGGGATAACCCTGAACACTGAAGCTTTCTTT. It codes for CAISEGITLNTEAFF.